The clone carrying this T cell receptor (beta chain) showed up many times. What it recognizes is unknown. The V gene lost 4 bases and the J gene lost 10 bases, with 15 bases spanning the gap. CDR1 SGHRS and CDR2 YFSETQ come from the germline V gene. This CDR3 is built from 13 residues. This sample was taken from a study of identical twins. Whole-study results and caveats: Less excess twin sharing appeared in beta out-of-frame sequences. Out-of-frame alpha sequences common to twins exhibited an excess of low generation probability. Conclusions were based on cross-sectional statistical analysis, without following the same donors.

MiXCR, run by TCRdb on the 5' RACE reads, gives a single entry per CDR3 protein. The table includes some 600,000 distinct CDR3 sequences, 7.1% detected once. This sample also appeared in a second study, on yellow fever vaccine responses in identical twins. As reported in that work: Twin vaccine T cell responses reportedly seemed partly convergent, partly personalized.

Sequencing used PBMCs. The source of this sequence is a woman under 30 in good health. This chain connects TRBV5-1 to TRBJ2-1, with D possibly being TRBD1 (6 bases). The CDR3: CASSMTGVEEQFF. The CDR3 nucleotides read TGCGCCAGCAGCATGACAGGTGTTGAGGAGCAGTTCTTC.